Presented here are 30 T cell receptor beta chains from one specimen sequenced in a study of blood T cell repertoires in COVID-19. Measured with immunoSEQ multiplex PCR; TCRdb has only the in-frame clones, and not every one. The sample contains roughly 200,000 clones, over 80% of which appear only once. The sample was peripheral blood. All receptors come from a woman aged 55-69 years with COVID-19, enrolled during active disease.

The chain recombines TRBV7-2 with TRBJ1-1, with TRBD1 matching 7 bases. This CDR3 is 16 amino acids long. Unmatched junction bases numbered 15, after V lost 4 bases and J lost 7 bases. The germline CDR1 and CDR2 sequences are SGHTA and FQGNSA. The CDR3 sequence: CASSSPRTGFRLEAFF. CDR3 sequence (DNA): TGTGCCAGCAGCTCCCCTCGGACAGGATTCCGTCTTGAAGCTTTCTTT.

The V and J genes are TRBV3-1 (or the pseudogene TRBV3-2) and TRBJ2-2, with 7 bases lining up with TRBD2. CDR3 length: 16 amino acids. CDR1 and CDR2 from the germline V gene are LGHDT and YNNKEL (reference sequence). With V trimmed by 3 bases and J by 1 base, 5 bases remained unmatched. CDR3: CASSHGRGGNTGELFF. The CDR3 DNA sequence: TGTGCCAGCAGCCACGGGCGCGGGGGGAACACCGGGGAGCTGTTTTTT.

The chain couples TRBV6-6 to TRBJ1-4, with D hard to call. The germline gives CDR1 MNHNY, CDR2 SVGAGI (reference sequence). The CDR3 length is 15 residues. Trimming removed 5 bases from V and 1 base from J, with 11 bases in between. The CDR3, as DNA: TGTGCCAGCAGTCCCCACAGTGGAACTAATGAAAAACTGTTTTTT. It is translated as CASSPHSGTNEKLFF.

This chain links TRBV28 with TRBJ2-7; D might be TRBD2 (5 bases). Germline V gene sequence: CDR1 MDHEN, CDR2 SYDVKM. Trimming left V 6 bases short and J 3 bases short, with 9 bases between. This CDR3 is 12 amino acids long. The CDR3 spells CASSRSGYEQYF. The CDR3, as DNA: TGTGCCAGCAGCCGAAGCGGCTACGAGCAGTACTTC.

The J gene is TRBJ1-5, the V gene TRBV7-2, with 8 bases identical to TRBD1. The CDR3 is 16 amino acids. Germline-derived CDR1 and CDR2 are SGHTA and FQGNSA. With V trimmed by 6 bases and J by 2 bases, 9 bases remained unmatched. Written as DNA, the CDR3 is TGTGCCAGCAGTACTTCAGGGGGCGACCGCAATCAGCCCCAGCATTTT. As protein: CASSTSGGDRNQPQHF.

This chain connects TRBV7-9 to TRBJ2-1; 8 bases agree with TRBD2. V lost 5 bases, J lost 6 bases, and 18 bases stayed unmatched. CDR1 is SEHNR and CDR2 is FQNEAQ in the germline V gene (reference sequence). There are 18 residues in the CDR3. The CDR3: CASSLLLPGLDSPNEQFF. The CDR3, as DNA: TGTGCCAGCAGCCTCCTCCTCCCGGGACTAGATTCTCCCAATGAGCAGTTCTTC.

The chain recombines TRBV3-1 (or the pseudogene TRBV3-2) with TRBJ1-1, with a tentative D call TRBD1 (6 bases). This CDR3 spans 16 amino acids. Trimming pared 5 bases from V and 5 bases from J, leaving 21 bases between. CDR1 and CDR2 (germline): LGHDT, YNNKEL (reference sequence). DNA of the CDR3: TGTGCCAGCAGCTCGGTGGGGGGGCCCCTTGGGACTGAAGCTTTCTTT. Its protein product is CASSSVGGPLGTEAFF.

The rearrangement links TRBV19 to TRBJ1-4; no clear D. Germline V lookup: CDR1 LNHDA, CDR2 SQIVND (reference sequence). The CDR3 has 16 residues. V gave up 4 bases and J gave up 12 bases, with 24 bases separating them. CDR3 bases: TGTGCCAGTAGTAGTGTTTTAGGAGGGTCCGGTGCGGAACTGTTTTTT. Residues: CASSSVLGGSGAELFF.

Here the CDR3 DNA reads TGTGCCAGCTCCCTAGCGGGGGGCTACACAGATACGCAGTATTTT. As protein: CASSLAGGYTDTQYF. The V and J genes are TRBV3-1 (or the pseudogene TRBV3-2) and TRBJ2-3, with 11 bases lining up with TRBD2. The V segment lost 8 bases and the J segment 2 bases; nucleotides outside the gene matches: 6. CDR1 and CDR2 from the germline V gene are LGHDT and YNNKEL (reference sequence). This CDR3 region has 15 residues.

This clone has only a few counts. The rearrangement uses TRBV7-9 and TRBJ1-5, with D unclear. This CDR3 is built from 15 residues. V gave up 3 bases and J gave up 0 bases, with 9 bases separating them. CDR1 and CDR2 from the germline V gene are SEHNR and FQNEAQ (reference sequence). CDR3: CASSLNTNSNQPQHF. CDR3 nucleotides: TGTGCCAGCAGCTTGAACACTAATAGCAATCAGCCCCAGCATTTT.

The V call is TRBV28, the J call TRBJ1-2; D not certain. Germline loops: CDR1 MDHEN, CDR2 SYDVKM. Trimming shortened V by 6 bases and J by 0 bases, and 8 bases separated the two germline ends. The CDR3 covers 13 residues. CDR3: CASRRGANYGYTF. The CDR3 DNA sequence: TGTGCCAGCAGGCGCGGGGCTAACTATGGCTACACCTTC.

The rearrangement links TRBV7-6 to TRBJ2-7; maybe TRBD2 (6 bases). Trimming took 0 bases from V and 6 from J, leaving 12 bases between them. The germline V gene encodes CDR1 SGHVS and CDR2 FNYEAQ. This CDR3 is built from 14 residues. DNA for the CDR3: TGTGCCAGCAGCTTAGCGGGAGGAGGGTCCGAGCAGTACTTC. It yields the protein CASSLAGGGSEQYF.

The rearrangement joins TRBV7-2 to TRBJ2-1; TRBD2 agrees at 8 bases. Per the germline V gene, CDR1 is SGHTA and CDR2 is FQGNSA. The CDR3 covers 15 residues. With V trimmed by 1 base and J by 8 bases, 7 bases remained unmatched. This CDR3 is CASSLGPQTSDEQFF. The CDR3 DNA sequence: TGTGCCAGCAGCTTAGGTCCGCAGACTAGCGATGAGCAGTTCTTC.

The chain is built from TRBV7-3 and TRBJ2-5, with D possibly matching TRBD1 (6 bases). CDR3 size: 16 residues. Germline V gene lookup returns CDR1 SGHTA and CDR2 FQGTGA. The V and J ends lost 3 bases and 5 bases respectively, with 19 bases between them. Here the CDR3 reads CASSFQGSSVTETQYF. CDR3 bases: TGTGCCAGCAGCTTCCAGGGGAGCTCCGTGACGGAGACCCAGTACTTC.

The chain uses TRBV5-1 and TRBJ2-5; 9 nucleotides align to TRBD1. This CDR3 region has 17 residues. CDR1 SGHRS and CDR2 YFSETQ come from the germline V gene. The trim removed 3 bases at V and 4 bases at J, leaving 13 bases unmatched. CDR3 sequence: CASSSSDRGDRGETQYF. CDR3 coding DNA: TGCGCCAGCAGCTCCTCAGACAGGGGGGATAGAGGAGAGACCCAGTACTTC.

The chain has TRBV27 and TRBJ2-2; 10 nucleotides align to TRBD2. Germline V gene sequence: CDR1 MNHEY, CDR2 SMNVEV (reference sequence). Unmatched junction bases numbered 5, after V lost 6 bases and J lost 4 bases. This CDR3 is 15 amino acids long. CDR3 nucleotide sequence: TGTGCCAGCAGGGAAAGCGGGAGGGGCACCGGGGAGCTGTTTTTT. Its protein is CASRESGRGTGELFF.

J is TRBJ1-1 and V is TRBV29-1; D gene uncertain. The CDR3 covers 13 residues. Germline CDR1 is SQVTM and CDR2 is ANQGSEA. The ends were cut back, 5 bases at V and 6 bases at J, with 16 bases in the middle. The CDR3: CSVREGRESEAFF. For the CDR3, the DNA is TGCAGCGTTAGGGAAGGGCGGGAGTCTGAAGCTTTCTTT.

The chain is built from TRBV2 and TRBJ1-2; TRBD1 aligns across 8 bases. V shed 6 bases, J shed 3 bases, and the junction held 6 bases outside the gene matches. CDR3 size: 14 residues. Germline loops: CDR1 SNHLY, CDR2 FYNNEI. The CDR3 DNA reads as TGTGCCAGCAGCCTGGACAGGGCTGACTATGGCTACACCTTC. Protein: CASSLDRADYGYTF.

For this clone: A junction boundary mismatches the germline segment, possibly from a read error. V is TRBV28 and J is TRBJ2-5, with TRBD1 matching over 7 bases. Germline loops: CDR1 MDHEN, CDR2 SYDVKM. The CDR3 contains 16 residues. The CDR3 spells CASSIGAGTAKETQHF. CDR3 nucleotide sequence: TGTGCCAGCAGTATAGGTGCAGGGACAGCAAAGGAGACCCAGCACTTC.

This chain connects TRBV7-2 to TRBJ1-3; 7 positions agree with TRBD1. Germline V gives CDR1 SGHTA, CDR2 FQGNSA. The CDR3 is 15 amino acids. Losses at the gene ends were 6 bases for V and 2 bases for J; bases not matched to a gene: 7. The CDR3 region is CASRGDRTAGNTIYF. CDR3 sequence (DNA): TGTGCCAGCAGGGGGGACAGAACTGCTGGAAACACCATATATTTT. The variable domain in full, with the rest retrieved from reference TRBV7-2 and TRBJ1-3, is GAGVSQSPSNKVTEKGKDVELRCDPISGHTALYWYRQSLGQGLEFLIYFQGNSAPDKSGLPSDRFSAERTGGSVSTLTIQRTQQEDSAVYLCASRGDRTAGNTIYFGEGSWLTVV.

DNA of the CDR3: TGTGCCAGCAGCCAAGAGCCGTTGCGGGGCTACACCTTC. Translated, it gives CASSQEPLRGYTF. The chain recombines TRBV14 with TRBJ1-2; no clear D. The germline gives CDR1 SGHDN, CDR2 FVKESK. Trimming removed 0 bases from V and 8 bases from J, with 10 bases in between. This CDR3 contains 13 residues.

The CDR3 loop is CASSLARLAGGPAGELFF. CDR3 sequence (DNA): TGTGCCAGCAGCTTAGCGAGACTAGCGGGAGGGCCGGCCGGGGAGCTGTTTTTT. The V call is TRBV7-6, the J call TRBJ2-2, with 14 nucleotides matching TRBD2. Looked up from germline, CDR1 is SGHVS and CDR2 is FNYEAQ. V shed 0 bases and J 6 bases; nucleotides not matched to a gene: 6. The CDR3 runs 18 residues.

The gene calls are TRBV29-1 and TRBJ2-6; D is ambiguous. The V gene lost 6 bases and the J gene lost 0 bases, with 15 bases spanning the gap. Germline CDR1 reads SQVTM; CDR2 reads ANQGSEA. The CDR3 covers 16 residues. As DNA, the CDR3 is TGCAGCGTCCTCGCGGCCCCCAGCTCTGGGGCCAACGTCCTGACTTTC. It codes for CSVLAAPSSGANVLTF.

The chain employs TRBV18 and TRBJ1-4; D ambiguous. The V and J ends lost 1 base and 6 bases respectively, with 9 bases between them. The CDR3 totals 14 residues. Germline-derived CDR1 and CDR2 are KGHSH and LQKENI. CDR3 sequence (DNA): TGTGCCAGCTCACCACGGGCAAGAGATGAAAAACTGTTTTTT. It encodes CASSPRARDEKLFF.

CDR3 sequence (DNA): TGTGCCAGCAGTGGGGAGGCTGATCAGCCCCAGCATTTT. Residues: CASSGEADQPQHF. The chain links TRBV2 to TRBJ1-5; D is uncertain. Germline V CDR1 and CDR2: SNHLY, FYNNEI. Trimming took 4 bases from V and 5 from J, leaving 9 bases between them. The CDR3 sequence is 13 residues long.

This clone was picked up one time. The gene calls are TRBV9 and TRBJ2-2, with D possibly matching TRBD1 (5 bases). The CDR3 length is 15 residues. Trimming removed 4 bases from V and 3 bases from J, with 13 bases in between. Germline V gene lookup returns CDR1 SGDLS and CDR2 YYNGEE. CDR3 loop: CASSFSQADTGELFF. As DNA, the CDR3 is TGTGCCAGCAGCTTCTCACAGGCAGACACCGGGGAGCTGTTTTTT.

The V and J genes are TRBV7-2 and TRBJ2-1, with unresolved D. V lost 2 bases, J lost 10 bases, and 15 bases lay in between. Germline loops: CDR1 SGHTA, CDR2 FQGNSA. The CDR3 spans 14 residues. In nucleotides, the CDR3 is TGTGCCAGCAGCTTAACTGCTAGTGTACCCGAGCAGTTCTTC. It encodes CASSLTASVPEQFF. The entire variable domain, with the rest obtained from reference TRBV7-2 and TRBJ2-1, is as follows: GAGVSQSPSNKVTEKGKDVELRCDPISGHTALYWYRQSLGQGLEFLIYFQGNSAPDKSGLPSDRFSAERTGGSVSTLTIQRTQQEDSAVYLCASSLTASVPEQFFGPGTRLTVL.

The CDR3 reads CASSHYYPTRISGNTIYF. CDR3 sequence (DNA): TGTGCCAGCAGCCACTATTACCCCACACGAATCTCTGGAAACACCATATATTTT. The chain uses TRBV5-8 and TRBJ1-3, with D unclear. This CDR3 is built from 18 residues. CDR1 and CDR2 from the germline V gene are SGHTS and YDEGEE. V gave up 4 bases and J gave up 0 bases, with 20 bases separating them.

In nucleotides, the CDR3 is TGTGCCAGCAGCCCACAGTTAGGGGAGGGAGAGACCCAGTACTTC. Amino acid sequence: CASSPQLGEGETQYF. The J gene is TRBJ2-5, the V gene TRBV7-2; 7 positions match TRBD2. Germline CDR1 reads SGHTA; CDR2 reads FQGNSA. The CDR3 contains 15 residues. The J segment lost 4 bases and the V segment lost 5 bases, leaving 10 bases of the junction unmatched.

There are a few counts of this clone. The chain couples TRBV15 to TRBJ1-5; D uncertain. Germline CDR1 reads LNHNV; CDR2 reads YYDKDF (reference sequence). CDR3 size: 16 residues. The V and J ends lost 0 bases and 0 bases respectively, with 9 bases between them. CDR3: CATSRERAYSNQPQHF. The CDR3 DNA sequence: TGTGCCACCAGCAGAGAGAGGGCCTATAGCAATCAGCCCCAGCATTTT.